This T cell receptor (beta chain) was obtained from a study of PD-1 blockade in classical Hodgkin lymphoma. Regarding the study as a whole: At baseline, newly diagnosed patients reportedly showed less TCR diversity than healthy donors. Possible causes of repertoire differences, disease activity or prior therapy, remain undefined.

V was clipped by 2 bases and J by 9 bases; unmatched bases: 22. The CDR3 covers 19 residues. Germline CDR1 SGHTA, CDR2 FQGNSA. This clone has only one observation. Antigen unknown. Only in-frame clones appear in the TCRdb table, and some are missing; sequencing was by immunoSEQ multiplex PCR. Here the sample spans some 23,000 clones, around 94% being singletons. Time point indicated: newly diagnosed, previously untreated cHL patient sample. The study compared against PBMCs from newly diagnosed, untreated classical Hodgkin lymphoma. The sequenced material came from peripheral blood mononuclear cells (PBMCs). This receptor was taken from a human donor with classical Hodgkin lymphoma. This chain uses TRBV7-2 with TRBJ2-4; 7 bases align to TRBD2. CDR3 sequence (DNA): TGTGCCAGCAGCTTAAGGGTTAGGGCTAGCGGCCCCGTCACGGGCATTCAGTACTTC. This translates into CASSLRVRASGPVTGIQYF.